This entry lists 18 T cell receptor beta chains sequenced from one sample in a study of monozygotic twins with inflammatory bowel disease. TCRdb re-analyzed the 5' RACE reads; it lists each CDR3 protein once, without DNA. Here the sample table reports some 150,000 distinct CDR3 sequences. The sample was blood. The receptors here all came from a human donor with ulcerative colitis or Crohn's disease, or a healthy co-twin of an affected twin (not recorded which).

This rearrangement joins TRBV20-1 to TRBJ2-5; TCRdb's assignment of TRBD1 cannot be checked, as there is no DNA. The germline gives CDR1 DFQATT, CDR2 SNEGSKA (reference sequence). The CDR3 consists of 11 residues. CDR3 amino acids: CSASTRETQYF.

The V and J genes are TRBV20-1 and TRBJ1-5. Germline lookup yields CDR1 DFQATT and CDR2 SNEGSKA (reference sequence). CDR3 length: 13 residues. This CDR3 is CSARSNSNQPQHF.

The chain recombines TRBV28 with TRBJ1-2. Germline V lookup: CDR1 MDHEN, CDR2 SYDVKM. CDR3 length equals 14 residues. The CDR3 region is CASSLADTYYGYTF.

The rearrangement joins TRBV12-3 or TRBV12-4 to TRBJ1-1; no DNA is available, so the TRBD1 call from TCRdb remains unchecked. The CDR3 runs to 15 residues. CDR3 in amino acids: CASSQGWGGNTEAFF.

The V and J genes are TRBV7-2 and TRBJ2-7; TCRdb proposes TRBD2, but this gene call is untestable without DNA. The CDR3 runs to 15 residues. Germline V gene data show CDR1 as SGHTA and CDR2 as FQGNSA. Here the CDR3 reads CASSYGSGGSYEQYF. Full variable domain (missing parts from reference TRBV7-2 and TRBJ2-7): GAGVSQSPSNKVTEKGKDVELRCDPISGHTALYWYRQSLGQGLEFLIYFQGNSAPDKSGLPSDRFSAERTGGSVSTLTIQRTQQEDSAVYLCASSYGSGGSYEQYFGPGTRLTVT.

V is TRBV11-2 and J is TRBJ2-7; checking the TCRdb D call of TRBD1 is not possible without DNA. Germline-derived CDR1 and CDR2 are SGHAT and FQNNGV. This CDR3 comprises 16 residues. The CDR3 region is CASSSLPGKSPYEQYF.

The chain combines TRBV12-3 or TRBV12-4 with TRBJ2-1; TCRdb proposes TRBD2, but this gene call is untestable without DNA. This CDR3 has 15 residues. CDR3 residues: CASRTPGTSMHEQFF.

The chain couples TRBV9 to TRBJ2-1; checking the TCRdb D call of TRBD1 is not possible without DNA. This CDR3 has 15 residues. Germline loops: CDR1 SGDLS, CDR2 YYNGEE. CDR3 region: CASSRRDRGYNEQFF.

The genes are TRBV7-2 and TRBJ1-2. Looked up from germline, CDR1 is SGHTA and CDR2 is FQGNSA. The CDR3 has 14 residues. The CDR3 loop reads CASSLEKTLLGYTF.

The chain is built from TRBV6-5 and TRBJ2-3; there is no DNA to check the TCRdb D call of TRBD1. The CDR3 sequence is 17 residues long. CDR1 is MNHEY, CDR2 SVGAGI, per germline. The CDR3 here is CASSYFPPAEWGDTQYF.

The chain is built from TRBV12-3 or TRBV12-4 and TRBJ2-1; checking the TCRdb D call of TRBD1 is not possible without DNA. CDR3 length: 13 residues. CDR3 loop: CASSLYRNNEQFF.

The gene calls are TRBV20-1 and TRBJ2-1; the TRBD2 assignment by TCRdb is unverifiable without DNA. Germline V gene data show CDR1 as DFQATT and CDR2 as SNEGSKA (reference sequence). This CDR3 comprises 13 residues. The CDR3 sequence is CSAQWASNNEQFF.

The rearrangement uses TRBV12-3 or TRBV12-4 and TRBJ2-2; TCRdb lists TRBD2, though no DNA is available to test this call. The CDR3 runs to 15 residues. The CDR3 loop is CASSRTSPNTGELFF.

This chain links TRBV20-1 with TRBJ1-1; TCRdb proposes TRBD1, but this gene call is untestable without DNA. The CDR3 runs to 17 residues. Germline values: CDR1 DFQATT, CDR2 SNEGSKA (reference sequence). The CDR3 region is CSARGVGQGASTTEAFF.

The rearrangement uses TRBV10-3 and TRBJ2-7. This CDR3 contains 16 residues. Germline lookup yields CDR1 ENHRY and CDR2 SYGVKD. CDR3 in amino acids: CAISEVGSAEPYEQYF.

The chain couples TRBV7-2 to TRBJ2-1; TCRdb lists TRBD2, though no DNA is available to test this call. CDR1 SGHTA and CDR2 FQGNSA come from the germline V gene. The CDR3 is 17 amino acids. The CDR3 reads CASSWASGALHTNEQFF.

The chain combines TRBV5-1 with TRBJ1-5; TCRdb lists TRBD1, though no DNA is available to test this call. The germline V gene encodes CDR1 SGHRS and CDR2 YFSETQ. This CDR3 has 13 amino acids. The CDR3 region is CASSSGFNQPQHF.

The chain uses TRBV2 and TRBJ1-2; TCRdb selects TRBD1, and the lack of DNA leaves this call unchecked. The germline V gene has CDR1 SNHLY and CDR2 FYNNEI. CDR3 length equals 15 residues. The CDR3: CASSEKQGANYGYTF.